The sequence of this T cell receptor beta chain was determined in a study of cytomegalovirus exposure and HLA in healthy donors. Study results and limitations: Some TCR beta chains (around 180 of them) were listed as cytomegalovirus-associated. The authors confirmed in vitro that a few CMV-associated chains were specific for CMV antigens.

Of note for this clone: Antigen specificity is unknown.

Clones were sequenced by immunoSEQ multiplex PCR, and TCRdb holds only the in-frame ones, with some missing. The sample has under 350,000 clones; just over 85% are singletons. The material sequenced was PBMCs. This clonotype originated in a young woman in good health and CMV-seronegative.

The CDR3 DNA follows: TGTGCCAGCAGAACGGGACTCAACACCGGGGAGCTGTTTTTT. The encoded protein is CASRTGLNTGELFF. V and J are TRBV6-5 and TRBJ2-2; maybe TRBD2 (6 bases). V was shortened by 6 bases and J by 2 bases, with 10 bases between the two germline ends. CDR1 and CDR2 from the germline V gene are MNHEY and SVGAGI. There are 14 residues in the CDR3.